This TCR beta chain originates from a study of cytomegalovirus exposure and HLA in healthy donors. Germline values: CDR1 SGHRS, CDR2 YFSETQ. The CDR3 loop spans 16 amino acids. With 2 bases clipped from V and 7 bases from J, the junction kept 12 bases outside the gene matches. In the PCR, 60 Vbeta and 13 Jbeta primers were used. Produced via immunoSEQ multiplex PCR; TCRdb's table is partial and in-frame only. The table shows about 82,000 clones, with around 9.1% occurring only once. This clone came up a few times. Its antigen remains unidentified. Whole-study findings and limits: TCR beta sequences reportedly predicted the HLA-A and HLA-B alleles of most subjects accurately. The study assumed roughly uniform donor sequencing depth for presence/absence analyses. According to an earlier analysis, most TCR beta V segments yielded productive rearrangements about 90% or about 30% of the time.

Sequencing input: PBMCs. This clonotype was obtained from a man aged 55 to 69 in good health and CMV-seropositive. The chain has TRBV5-1 and TRBJ2-4; 7 positions match TRBD2. CDR3: CASSLDPGLSRNIQYF. CDR3 coding DNA: TGCGCCAGCAGCTTAGACCCGGGACTATCAAGGAACATTCAGTACTTC.